This T cell receptor beta chain derives from a study of shared clonotypes between healthy human individuals. Background on the study: CD8 memory received one plate per donor, CD8 naive two, CD4 memory three and CD4 naive three.

This was a deep-level run. Assay used: immunoSEQ multiplex PCR; TCRdb lists only in-frame clones, some missing. The repertoire consists of approximately 2.5 million clones, with approximately 94% occurring once and the leading ten covering roughly 0.14%. Splitting of CD4+ cells produced CD45RA+ naive and CD45RA-negative memory subsets. The germline CDR1 and CDR2 sequences are ENHRY and SYGVKD. CDR3 length equals 14 residues. The sequenced sample consisted of naive CD4+ T cells sorted from blood. Subset here: CD45RA+ positively selected. This sequence joins TRBV10-3 and TRBJ2-5; D might be TRBD1 (6 bases). The end of the DNA aligns better with TRBJ2-7, so the J call may be wrong. This TCR was recovered from a young man in good health. The CDR3 region is CAISESQGFHEQYF. The CDR3 coding sequence is TGTGCCATCAGTGAGTCGCAGGGGTTCCACGAGCAGTACTTC.